The 12 T cell receptor beta chains in this list originate from one sample, sequenced in a study of control samples from healthy donors and cancer patients. Assay used: immunoSEQ multiplex PCR; TCRdb lists only in-frame clones, some missing. The table includes 77,000 or so clones, about nine tenths detected once. The source material was blood. Receptors were obtained from a man aged 25-45 years in good health.

As concerns this clone: Other DNA sequences in the sample encode the same CDR3. The chain combines TRBV19 with TRBJ2-2; TRBD2 matches at 7 bases. The germline V gene has CDR1 LNHDA and CDR2 SQIVND (reference sequence). The CDR3 extends over 15 amino acids. The trim removed 4 bases at V and 2 bases at J, leaving 4 bases unmatched. CDR3 in DNA: TGTGCCAGTAGTAGGGGGAGGGGCAACACCGGGGAGCTGTTTTTT. Encoded protein: CASSRGRGNTGELFF.

V and J are TRBV5-1 and TRBJ1-3; 8 bases are shared with TRBD1. Germline V gene sequence: CDR1 SGHRS, CDR2 YFSETQ. CDR3 length: 16 amino acids. V gave up 3 bases and J gave up 4 bases; unmatched junction bases: 9. In DNA, the CDR3 is TGCGCCAGCAGCTCCTTAGGACAGGGTGGGGGAAACACCATATATTTT. Translated: CASSSLGQGGGNTIYF.

This clone was observed once. The V call is TRBV9, the J call TRBJ2-7; D is perhaps TRBD2 (6 bases). Trimming pared 4 bases from V and 7 bases from J, leaving 18 bases between. Germline V gene lookup returns CDR1 SGDLS and CDR2 YYNGEE. The CDR3 has 14 amino acids. The CDR3 loop reads CASSTGRSGGEQYF. The CDR3 coding sequence is TGTGCCAGCAGCACCGGTCGTAGCGGAGGGGAGCAGTACTTC. The full variable domain, rest sourced from reference TRBV9 and TRBJ2-7, is DSGVTQTPKHLITATGQRVTLRCSPRSGDLSVYWYQQSLDQGLQFLIQYYNGEERAKGNILERFSAQQFPDLHSELNLSSLELGDSALYFCASSTGRSGGEQYFGPGTRLTVT.

The V gene is TRBV18, the J gene TRBJ1-5; D is perhaps TRBD1 (6 bases). Trimming removed 6 bases at V and 0 bases at J, with 12 bases between. The CDR3 runs 15 residues. CDR1 and CDR2 from the germline V gene are KGHSH and LQKENI. The CDR3 loop reads CASSSGGPSNQPQHF. CDR3 DNA sequence: TGTGCCAGCTCCTCCGGGGGCCCTAGCAATCAGCCCCAGCATTTT.

The chain has TRBV19 and TRBJ2-3; TRBD1 aligns across 8 bases. V gave up 4 bases and J gave up 1 base; unmatched junction bases: 4. CDR1 is LNHDA and CDR2 is SQIVND in the germline V gene (reference sequence). CDR3 length: 15 residues. This chain's CDR3 is CASSTLTGGTDTQYF. Written as DNA, the CDR3 is TGTGCCAGTAGTACTTTGACAGGGGGCACAGATACGCAGTATTTT.

This chain connects TRBV7-9 to TRBJ2-5, with 11 bases identical to TRBD2. The CDR3 runs to 14 residues. Germline trimming cut 7 bases from V and 4 bases from J; bases unmatched to any gene: 5. Germline CDR1 is SEHNR and CDR2 is FQNEAQ (reference sequence). This chain's CDR3 is CASTWTSGPETQYF. CDR3 coding DNA: TGTGCCAGCACCTGGACTAGCGGGCCAGAGACCCAGTACTTC.

The CDR3 sequence: CASSLGQYSGNTIYF. In DNA form, the CDR3 reads TGTGCCAGCAGCTTGGGACAGTACTCTGGAAACACCATATATTTT. J is TRBJ1-3 and V is TRBV11-2; 7 bases are a match to TRBD1. J lost 0 bases, V lost 3 bases, and 2 bases had no gene match. Germline V gene sequence: CDR1 SGHAT, CDR2 FQNNGV. The CDR3 is 15 residues long.

The chain carries TRBV11-2 and TRBJ1-6, with D uncertain. CDR1 and CDR2 from the germline V gene are SGHAT and FQNNGV. The CDR3 contains 14 residues. The ends were cut back, 5 bases at V and 8 bases at J, with 13 bases in the middle. In DNA, the CDR3 is TGTGCCAGCAGCCCAGGACTGGACCATTCACCCCTCCACTTT. It encodes CASSPGLDHSPLHF. Based on the CDR3 plus reference TRBV11-2 and TRBJ1-6, the full variable domain is EAGVAQSPRYKIIEKRQSVAFWCNPISGHATLYWYQQILGQGPKLLIQFQNNGVVDDSQLPKDRFSAERLKGVDSTLKIQPAKLEDSAVYLCASSPGLDHSPLHFGNGTRLTVT.

This chain connects TRBV7-3 to TRBJ2-3; 11 bases line up with TRBD2. There are 16 residues in the CDR3. J gave up 1 base and V 4 bases, and 4 bases lay outside the gene matches. Germline loops: CDR1 SGHTA, CDR2 FQGTGA. The chain's CDR3 is CASSSFSGRGTDTQYF. CDR3 DNA: TGTGCCAGCAGCTCCTTTAGCGGGAGGGGCACAGATACGCAGTATTTT.

This sequence joins TRBV27 and TRBJ1-1; D perhaps matches TRBD1 (5 bases). V lost 4 bases to trimming and J lost 4 bases, with 19 bases between them. There are 16 residues in the CDR3. The germline V gene has CDR1 MNHEY and CDR2 SMNVEV (reference sequence). CDR3 sequence reads: CASSYRPRQGGTEAFF. CDR3 in DNA: TGTGCCAGCAGTTATCGCCCTAGGCAGGGCGGCACTGAAGCTTTCTTT.

This clone was counted a single time. The chain carries TRBV30 and TRBJ2-7; D is unresolved. CDR3 length: 14 residues. The germline CDR1 and CDR2 sequences are GTSNPN and SVGIG (reference sequence). V was shortened by 0 bases and J by 0 bases, with 9 bases between the two germline ends. The CDR3 loop is CAWSVRGNSYEQYF. The CDR3 DNA is TGTGCCTGGAGTGTACGAGGAAACTCCTACGAGCAGTACTTC.

This clone was found once. The rearrangement links TRBV7-9 to TRBJ2-1; weak D call: TRBD2 (6 bases). The V end lost 5 bases, the J end lost 3 bases, and 17 bases lay between the germline ends. There are 16 residues in the CDR3. From germline, CDR1 is SEHNR and CDR2 FQNEAQ (reference sequence). The CDR3 sequence: CASSPSSGLGYNEQFF. DNA for the CDR3: TGTGCCAGCAGCCCAAGTAGCGGTCTGGGCTACAATGAGCAGTTCTTC.